The next 3 T cell receptor beta chains were all read from a single sample in a study of early T cells in non-severe SARS-CoV-2 infection (dated by TCRdb to the early 2020s). Library generation was performed with 5' RACE. Data came from a NextSeq 500. TCRdb reran the public reads through fastp at Q25 and MiXCR, keeping productive beta chains. Rows matching on CDR3 protein sequence are summarized as one entry with the most common DNA and genes. This sample comprises about 48,000 distinct CDR3 sequences, roughly 9.8% of them detected only once. The ten most abundant clones make up roughly 8.3% of the sample. Specimen: whole blood. The receptors shown here come from an adult who was a healthcare worker with PCR-confirmed SARS-CoV-2 infection or an uninfected control (not recorded which).

The table lists this clonotype with many counts. The V and J genes are TRBV9 and TRBJ2-2; D gene ambiguous. CDR1 is SGDLS, CDR2 YYNGEE, per germline. V was trimmed by 0 bases and J by 8 bases, leaving 8 bases between them. CDR3 length equals 13 residues. The CDR3 DNA is TGTGCCAGCAGCGTAGACAAGCCAGGGGAGCTGTTTTTT. This codes for CASSVDKPGELFF.

This sequence joins TRBV27 and TRBJ2-7, with 10 bases lining up with TRBD2. The J segment lost 2 bases and the V segment lost 5 bases, leaving 9 bases of the junction unmatched. Per germline, CDR1 MNHEY and CDR2 SMNVEV (reference sequence). The CDR3 contains 16 residues. The CDR3 protein is CASSSLTTSGPYEQYF. The CDR3, as DNA: TGTGCCAGCAGTAGCCTCACGACTAGCGGGCCCTACGAGCAGTACTTC.

The gene calls are TRBV3-1 and TRBJ1-2, with D unclear. The length of the CDR3 is 12 residues. Trimming removed 2 bases from V and 4 bases from J, with 5 bases in between. Germline assignment: CDR1 LGHDT and CDR2 YNNKEL (reference sequence). The DNA of the CDR3 is TGTGCCAGCAGCCAATTCAGCTATGGCTACACCTTC. It is translated as CASSQFSYGYTF.